The 9 T cell receptor beta chains below all came from one sample that was sequenced in a study of cytotoxic CD8 clonotypes in ibrutinib-treated CLL. TCRdb's copy holds only in-frame clones and misses some; the assay was immunoSEQ multiplex PCR. The repertoire holds approximately 280,000 clones, with more than 70% as singletons. The specimen was PBMCs, collected at disease progression, from a patient treated with ibrutinib. Receptor source: a human donor with chronic lymphocytic leukemia.

This clone appeared a single time. The rearrangement joins TRBV7-9 to TRBJ2-7; perhaps TRBD1 as D (6 bases). This CDR3 has 12 amino acids. Looked up from germline, CDR1 is SEHNR and CDR2 is FQNEAQ (reference sequence). Trimming took off 3 bases at V and 3 bases at J, with 6 bases between the two ends. CDR3 protein: CASSFRGYEQYF. In DNA, the CDR3 is TGTGCCAGCAGCTTCAGGGGCTACGAGCAGTACTTC.

The J gene is TRBJ2-7, the V gene TRBV29-1; D is undetermined. V lost 3 bases to trimming and J lost 2 bases, with 11 bases between them. Germline CDR1 is SQVTM and CDR2 is ANQGSEA. CDR3 length equals 13 residues. The CDR3, as DNA: TGCAGCGTTGAGAGTAATCAGACCTACGAGCAGTACTTC. Translated: CSVESNQTYEQYF.

The chain combines TRBV18 with TRBJ2-5, with unresolved D. The J call may be wrong; the DNA end is better matched by TRBJ2-7. There are 13 residues in the CDR3. Germline V gene lookup returns CDR1 KGHSH and CDR2 LQKENI. CDR3 residues: CASSLTIRDEQYF. In nucleotides, the CDR3 is TGTGCCAGCTCACTCACTATCCGGGACGAGCAGTACTTC.

The V and J genes are TRBV6-5 and TRBJ1-2; D uncertain. Germline CDR1 is MNHEY and CDR2 is SVGAGI. Between the trimmed V and J ends, which lost 3 bases and 6 bases, there was a span of 14 bases. This CDR3 spans 14 amino acids. CDR3 coding DNA: TGTGCCAGCAGTTATCGATCATCTTCTGATGGCTACACCTTC. Its protein product is CASSYRSSSDGYTF.

The gene calls are TRBV28 and TRBJ2-1, with 9 bases lining up with TRBD2. The junction had 18 bases not matched to a gene; V was cut back by 1 base and J by 8 bases. Germline assignment: CDR1 MDHEN and CDR2 SYDVKM. The CDR3 spans 19 residues. CDR3 coding DNA: TGTGCCAGCAGTTTATCCGCACTATTGGTAGCGGGAGTGGGGGATGAGCAGTTCTTC. Protein sequence: CASSLSALLVAGVGDEQFF.

J is TRBJ2-7 and V is TRBV7-9; 7 nucleotides match TRBD1. This CDR3 is built from 14 residues. Germline V gives CDR1 SEHNR, CDR2 FQNEAQ (reference sequence). Trimming cost V 5 bases and J 5 bases; bases outside gene matches: 9. CDR3 DNA sequence: TGTGCCAGCAGCGTCGACAGGGCGATCAACGAGCAGTACTTC. Encoded protein: CASSVDRAINEQYF. The full variable domain, rest sourced from reference TRBV7-9 and TRBJ2-7, is DTGVSQNPRHKITKRGQNVTFRCDPISEHNRLYWYRQTLGQGPEFLTYFQNEAQLEKSRLLSDRFSAERPKGSFSTLEIQRTEQGDSAMYLCASSVDRAINEQYFGPGTRLTVT.

The CDR3, as DNA: TGCGCCAGCAGTCAACTCAGACCCCGCGGGTACCTATACGAGCAGTACTTC. Its translation: CASSQLRPRGYLYEQYF. V and J are TRBV23-1 and TRBJ2-7; maybe TRBD2 (5 bases). TRBV23-1 falls under the ORF class, with uncertain function. CDR3 length: 17 amino acids. Trimming stripped 2 bases from V and 4 bases from J, with 21 bases between.

This clone occurred a few times. V gene TRBV28 combines with J gene TRBJ1-1; unclear D gene. In germline, CDR1 is MDHEN, CDR2 SYDVKM. The V gene lost 6 bases and the J gene lost 8 bases, with 4 bases spanning the gap. The CDR3 runs 9 residues. The CDR3 protein is CASRGEAFF. As DNA, the CDR3 is TGTGCCAGCAGGGGAGAAGCTTTCTTT.

V is TRBV5-1 and J is TRBJ1-1; 11 nucleotides align to TRBD1. This CDR3 is 17 amino acids long. Trimming at V came to 4 bases and at J to 0 bases, leaving 8 bases not matched to a gene. CDR1 SGHRS and CDR2 YFSETQ come from the germline V gene. DNA for the CDR3: TGCGCCAGCAGCCCGCGGGACAGGGGGAACATGAACACTGAAGCTTTCTTT. Protein sequence: CASSPRDRGNMNTEAFF.